Reported below is one TCR beta chain. Its antigen remains unidentified. The time point: blood from clinic visit 5 months post-surgery; TSC patient then seizure free. Sequencing was limited to surgery cases with top T cell transcript signatures in brain tissue. Pre-surgery treatment included at least one anti-epileptic drug. This sample is part of a study of brain T cells in children with intractable seizures. Study findings and constraints: Pre-surgery blood may have been undersampled, hiding some clones.

The V end lost 2 bases, the J end lost 4 bases, and 8 bases lay between the germline ends. The CDR3 has 13 residues. Germline CDR1 reads SGHTA; CDR2 reads FQGNSA. Here immunoSEQ multiplex PCR was the method, and the copy in TCRdb shows in-frame clones only, minus some. Among under 400,000 clones listed, about 94% were seen once. This receptor was obtained from a boy in the first two years of life with tuberous sclerosis and intractable seizures. The rearrangement joins TRBV7-2 to TRBJ2-5; possibly TRBD1 or TRBD2 for D (5 bases each). The source was peripheral blood, collected approximately 5 months after surgery. In nucleotides, the CDR3 is TGTGCCAGCAGCTTACCAGGGACAGAGACCCAGTACTTC. It translates to CASSLPGTETQYF.